This T cell receptor beta chain appears in the sequencing data of a study of blood T cell repertoires in COVID-19. For the study at large: PBMCs, B-cell-depleted T cells, or T cells provided the cDNA or gDNA that made up the material.

As originally analysed: How many nucleated cells were present was estimated from reference gene primer amplification. The data were produced by immunoSEQ multiplex PCR, yet TCRdb's version contains in-frame clones alone and is incomplete. V, J and clone size are taken as reported in that table, and D and trimming were inferred from the DNA itself. The table lists tens of thousands of clones, 84% of them singletons, with over 1.5% in the top ten. The clonotype was recovered from a man aged 60-69 years with COVID-19, enrolled during active disease. The source material was peripheral blood.

The CDR3 loop reads CASSLHEGGVNTIYF. CDR3 DNA sequence: TGTGCCAGCAGCTTACATGAAGGGGGCGTAAACACCATATATTTT. This sequence joins TRBV7-8 and TRBJ1-3; TRBD1 matches 7 bases. Germline-derived CDR1 and CDR2 are SGHVS and FQNEAQ. Germline trimming cut 2 bases from V and 6 bases from J; bases unmatched to any gene: 7. The CDR3 covers 15 residues.